This T cell receptor (beta chain) was sequenced in a study of post-analysis software for immune sequencing data. Study background: There were relapsing-remitting, secondary progressive and progressive-relapsing multiple sclerosis among the disease courses included.

Study-wide results and limits: The five TRBV segments detected at higher frequency in patients than in controls included TRBV5-6, TRBV5-1 and TRBV20-1. The F measure placed samples prepared in the same batch into strongly shared clusters. Comparison with controls showed significantly lower normalized Chao1 diversity in multiple sclerosis patients.

Comment on this clonotype: Its antigen is currently unknown.

The CDR3 length is 12 residues. Germline CDR1 is SQVTM and CDR2 is ANQGSEA. V shed 7 bases and J shed 3 bases, with 10 bases lying between them. The library was made from cDNA and included unique molecular identifiers. One entry per CDR3 protein results from TCRdb running MiXCR on the PCR reads. Of about 770,000 distinct CDR3 sequences listed, under 60% were seen once; the top ten hold roughly 5.2%. The specimen sequenced was blood. This chain joins TRBV29-1 and TRBJ2-1; no reliable D call. This TCR derives from a girl aged 10 to 17 with multiple sclerosis. The CDR3 DNA is TGCAGCGCGAGTCTAGACTACAATGAGCAGTTCTTC. It specifies CSASLDYNEQFF.